What follows are 31 T cell receptor beta chains derived from one specimen sequenced in a study of shared clonotypes between healthy human individuals. Clones were read by immunoSEQ multiplex PCR, and TCRdb kept only the in-frame ones, dropping some. The profile shows about 2.3 million clones, approximately 93% of them singletons. Sequencing was carried out using naive CD4+ T cells from PBMCs. Subset meaning: CD45RA+ positively selected. All receptors come from a man younger than 35 in good health. Some clones in this sample may be carry-over from other donors' samples.

CDR3 sequence reads: CASSLLEGTGELFF. CDR3 DNA: TGTGCCAGCAGTTTATTGGAAGGAACCGGGGAGCTGTTTTTT. The chain employs TRBV28 and TRBJ2-2; D remains unclear. The V end was cut by 1 base, the J end by 5 bases, with 8 bases between. The CDR3 has 14 amino acids. CDR1 MDHEN and CDR2 SYDVKM come from the germline V gene.

The chain is built from TRBV28 and TRBJ2-5, with unresolved D. This CDR3 has 13 residues. Germline CDR1 MDHEN, CDR2 SYDVKM. V shed 4 bases and J shed 4 bases, with 10 bases lying between them. The CDR3 sequence: CASSSPIRETQYF. The CDR3 DNA reads as TGTGCCAGCAGTTCCCCGATTCGAGAGACCCAGTACTTC.

The chain links TRBV6-6 to TRBJ2-5; TRBD1 might be the D (5 bases). V dropped 8 bases and J dropped 0 bases, with 16 bases sitting between them. Germline V gene sequence: CDR1 MNHNY, CDR2 SVGAGI (reference sequence). This CDR3 is built from 15 residues. This CDR3 is CASSRRTPYQETQYF. The CDR3 DNA is TGTGCCAGCTCGAGAAGGACACCGTACCAAGAGACCCAGTACTTC.

The V call is TRBV28, the J call TRBJ2-7; a possible D gene is TRBD1 (5 bases). The CDR3 sequence is 13 residues long. V was trimmed by 6 bases and J by 3 bases, leaving 12 bases between them. Per germline, CDR1 MDHEN and CDR2 SYDVKM. The chain's CDR3 is CASSPPGNYEQYF. CDR3 nucleotides: TGTGCCAGCAGCCCCCCAGGGAACTACGAGCAGTACTTC.

The J gene is TRBJ2-2, the V gene TRBV7-3; 8 bases are a match to TRBD1. The CDR3 spans 17 residues. J was trimmed by 4 bases and V by 1 base; bases with no gene match: 8. CDR1 is SGHTA, CDR2 FQGTGA, per germline. In DNA, the CDR3 is TGTGCCAGCAGCTTAATTTCAGGGGGCGCGGGCACCGGGGAGCTGTTTTTT. It codes for CASSLISGGAGTGELFF.

The chain couples TRBV27 to TRBJ1-5; TRBD1 agrees at 7 bases. The V gene's germline CDR1 is MNHEY and CDR2 SMNVEV (reference sequence). The J segment lost 2 bases and the V segment lost 6 bases, leaving 7 bases of the junction unmatched. The CDR3 covers 15 residues. The DNA for the CDR3 is TGTGCCAGCAGATCAGGACAGGTCGGCAATCAGCCCCAGCATTTT. Translated: CASRSGQVGNQPQHF.

The chain joins TRBV6-5 to TRBJ2-7, with D tentatively TRBD1 (6 bases). This CDR3 has 13 amino acids. Germline CDR1 and CDR2: MNHEY and SVGAGI. V lost 0 bases, J lost 6 bases, and 9 bases lay in between. Written as DNA, the CDR3 is TGTGCCAGCAGTTACTCGCCAGGGGCCGAGCAGTACTTC. Amino acids: CASSYSPGAEQYF.

The chain joins TRBV2 to TRBJ2-5; 7 bases fit TRBD1. Germline CDR1 is SNHLY and CDR2 is FYNNEI. The CDR3 spans 12 residues. V dropped 10 bases and J dropped 5; count of bases not matched to a gene: 7. The CDR3 nucleotides read TGTGCCACCCGAACAGGGGAGGAGACCCAGTACTTC. Translated: CATRTGEETQYF.

This chain connects TRBV10-3 to TRBJ1-4; no clear D gene. In germline, CDR1 is ENHRY, CDR2 SYGVKD. This CDR3 has 14 residues. V was shortened by 10 bases and J by 4 bases, with 16 bases between the two germline ends. The DNA of the CDR3 is TGTGCCACCTCCCCTAGGACCAGTAATGAAAAACTGTTTTTT. It translates to CATSPRTSNEKLFF.

The genes are TRBV27 and TRBJ2-2; 7 bases match TRBD2. The germline gives CDR1 MNHEY, CDR2 SMNVEV (reference sequence). The CDR3 runs 15 residues. J was trimmed by 6 bases and V by 5 bases; bases with no gene match: 9. The CDR3 reads CASSEIGAGAGELFF. In DNA, the CDR3 is TGTGCCAGCAGTGAAATAGGGGCGGGGGCCGGGGAGCTGTTTTTT.

This clone was found a few times. V is TRBV11-3 and J is TRBJ1-1; D is ambiguous. The CDR3 consists of 13 residues. V dropped 5 bases and J dropped 6 bases, with 13 bases sitting between them. CDR1 SGHNT and CDR2 YENEEA come from the germline V gene. This CDR3 is CASSPDTLAEAFF. The CDR3 DNA reads as TGTGCCAGCAGCCCTGACACTCTGGCTGAAGCTTTCTTT. Together with reference TRBV11-3 and TRBJ1-1, the CDR3 gives the full variable domain: EAGVVQSPRYKIIEKKQPVAFWCNPISGHNTLYWYLQNLGQGPELLIRYENEEAVDDSQLPKDRFSAERLKGVDSTLKIQPAELGDSAVYLCASSPDTLAEAFFGQGTRLTVV.

The chain recombines TRBV6-6 with TRBJ1-4, with no clear D. Germline values: CDR1 MNHNY, CDR2 SVGAGI (reference sequence). CDR3 length: 12 amino acids. V lost 7 bases to trimming and J lost 8 bases, with 11 bases between them. The chain's CDR3 is CASTHQREKLFF. DNA of the CDR3: TGTGCCAGCACCCACCAAAGGGAAAAACTGTTTTTT.

Comments on this clone: This same CDR3 is encoded by further DNA sequences in the sample. The chain links TRBV18 to TRBJ2-7, with D unclear. The CDR3 sequence is 11 residues long. Germline assignment: CDR1 KGHSH and CDR2 LQKENI. Trimming took 6 bases from V and 2 from J, leaving 5 bases between them. The CDR3: CASSLPYEQYF. In DNA form, the CDR3 reads TGTGCCAGCTCCCTCCCCTACGAGCAGTACTTC.

This sequence joins TRBV5-6 and TRBJ1-4; D is undetermined. Trimming cost V 1 base and J 7 bases, with 11 bases left between them. This CDR3 comprises 14 residues. Germline V gene lookup returns CDR1 SGHDT and CDR2 YYEEEE. The CDR3 DNA reads as TGTGCCAGCAGCTTGTGGGAAAAAATTGAAAAACTGTTTTTT. Its translation is CASSLWEKIEKLFF.

The rearrangement links TRBV18 to TRBJ2-7; D might be TRBD1 (5 bases). Trimming removed 5 bases from V and 3 bases from J, with 14 bases in between. The V gene's germline CDR1 is KGHSH and CDR2 LQKENI. This CDR3 region has 14 residues. The CDR3 nucleotides are TGTGCCAGCTCATCGACGGCAGGGAACTACGAGCAGTACTTC. The encoded protein is CASSSTAGNYEQYF. The whole variable domain, remainder taken from reference TRBV18 and TRBJ2-7, is NAGVMQNPRHLVRRRGQEARLRCSPMKGHSHVYWYRQLPEEGLKFMVYLQKENIIDESGMPKERFSAEFPKEGPSILRIQQVVRGDSAAYFCASSSTAGNYEQYFGPGTRLTVT.

J is TRBJ1-4 and V is TRBV28, with D possibly matching TRBD1 (5 bases). The germline V gene encodes CDR1 MDHEN and CDR2 SYDVKM. Trimming shortened V by 4 bases and J by 4 bases, and 13 bases separated the two germline ends. CDR3 size: 15 residues. CDR3 loop: CASSYRGPINEKLFF. The CDR3 bases are TGTGCCAGCAGTTACCGGGGACCGATTAATGAAAAACTGTTTTTT.

This sequence joins TRBV29-1 and TRBJ2-3; D unresolved. The V and J ends lost 7 bases and 2 bases respectively, with 13 bases between them. The CDR3 totals 13 residues. CDR1 is SQVTM, CDR2 ANQGSEA, per germline. CDR3 DNA: TGCAGCGCCAAGGACGGGTACACAGATACGCAGTATTTT. The encoded protein is CSAKDGYTDTQYF.

The chain joins TRBV28 to TRBJ2-7; 9 nucleotides agree with TRBD1. Germline CDR1 and CDR2: MDHEN and SYDVKM. This CDR3 has 14 amino acids. The V segment lost 7 bases and the J segment 4 bases; nucleotides outside the gene matches: 8. The CDR3 sequence: CASNPGTGSYEQYF. The DNA for the CDR3 is TGTGCCAGCAACCCCGGGACAGGGTCGTACGAGCAGTACTTC.

This clone was seen just once. The gene calls are TRBV11-2 and TRBJ1-3; 9 bases line up with TRBD1. The V gene end was trimmed by 5 bases and the J gene end by 0 bases; junction bases not matched to a gene: 2. The CDR3 is 15 residues long. In germline, CDR1 is SGHAT, CDR2 FQNNGV. CDR3 region: CASSGQGTSGNTIYF. CDR3 sequence (DNA): TGTGCCAGCAGCGGACAGGGGACCTCTGGAAACACCATATATTTT. The whole variable domain, filled in from reference TRBV11-2 and TRBJ1-3, reads EAGVAQSPRYKIIEKRQSVAFWCNPISGHATLYWYQQILGQGPKLLIQFQNNGVVDDSQLPKDRFSAERLKGVDSTLKIQPAKLEDSAVYLCASSGQGTSGNTIYFGEGSWLTVV.

With regard to this clone: The same CDR3 can be traced to other DNA sequences in this sample. J is TRBJ2-7 and V is TRBV28; 10 nucleotides match TRBD2. Germline V gives CDR1 MDHEN, CDR2 SYDVKM. J lost 4 bases, V lost 0 bases, and 3 bases had no gene match. The CDR3 loop spans 15 amino acids. In DNA form, the CDR3 reads TGTGCCAGCAGTTTATGGGCTAGCGGGAGTTACGAGCAGTACTTC. Its translation: CASSLWASGSYEQYF.

The chain uses TRBV5-1 and TRBJ2-1, with D possibly TRBD2 on 5 matching bases. The germline CDR1 and CDR2 sequences are SGHRS and YFSETQ. V lost 1 base and J 2 bases, leaving 13 bases between the germline ends. The CDR3 has 16 residues. The CDR3 sequence: CASSLNTGIAYNEQFF. The CDR3 nucleotides are TGCGCCAGCAGCTTGAACACCGGGATAGCCTACAATGAGCAGTTCTTC.

This clone was seen once. The chain links TRBV2 to TRBJ1-5; D is unclear. The CDR3 totals 14 residues. Germline V gene lookup returns CDR1 SNHLY and CDR2 FYNNEI. The V gene lost 4 bases and the J gene lost 7 bases, with 14 bases spanning the gap. The CDR3 protein is CASSGLTAGQPQHF. The DNA for the CDR3 is TGTGCCAGCAGTGGCCTCACGGCTGGGCAGCCCCAGCATTTT. Full variable domain (outside the CDR3, taken from reference TRBV2 and TRBJ1-5): EPEVTQTPSHQVTQMGQEVILRCVPISNHLYFYWYRQILGQKVEFLVSFYNNEISEKSEIFDDQFSVERPDGSNFTLKIRSTKLEDSAMYFCASSGLTAGQPQHFGDGTRLSIL.

V gene TRBV7-7 combines with J gene TRBJ2-2; TRBD2 aligns across 7 bases. Germline V gene data show CDR1 as SSHAT and CDR2 as FNYEAQ (reference sequence). The CDR3 spans 16 residues. The V gene end was trimmed by 1 base and the J gene end by 5 bases; junction bases not matched to a gene: 7. The CDR3 nucleotides are TGTGCCAGCAGCTTAGTGGCGGGAGACGAGACCGGGGAGCTGTTTTTT. Protein product: CASSLVAGDETGELFF.

This rearrangement joins TRBV21-1 to TRBJ2-4; the listed D gene, TRBD2, was not tested against the DNA. TRBV21-1 counts as a pseudogene. The CDR3 is 16 residues long. This CDR3 is CASSSRLNLAKNIQYF. The CDR3 nucleotides read TGTGCCAGCAGCAGCCGACTTAATCTAGCCAAAAACATTCAGTACTTC.

V usage is TRBV30 and J usage is TRBJ1-2; D is possibly TRBD1 (5 bases). The CDR3 sequence is 13 residues long. Trimming stripped 0 bases from V and 4 bases from J, with 9 bases between. Germline CDR1 GTSNPN, CDR2 SVGIG (reference sequence). CDR3 sequence reads: CAWSVQGVYGYTF. The CDR3 DNA follows: TGTGCCTGGAGTGTACAAGGGGTCTATGGCTACACCTTC.

The CDR3 spells CSVARQGLPDTQYF. The CDR3 DNA is TGCAGCGTTGCTAGACAGGGTCTCCCAGATACGCAGTATTTT. V is TRBV29-1 and J is TRBJ2-3, with 7 bases identical to TRBD1. Germline lookup yields CDR1 SQVTM and CDR2 ANQGSEA. CDR3 length: 14 amino acids. The V and J ends lost 4 bases and 4 bases, in that order; junction bases with no gene match: 8.

This chain uses TRBV5-1 with TRBJ2-5; D is ambiguous. This CDR3 comprises 14 residues. V lost 0 bases to trimming and J lost 5 bases, with 11 bases between them. Germline loops: CDR1 SGHRS, CDR2 YFSETQ. The CDR3 region has the DNA TGCGCCAGCAGCTTGGCCATTGGTGGTGAGACCCAGTACTTC. This codes for CASSLAIGGETQYF.

The J gene is TRBJ2-3, the V gene TRBV11-2; D unresolved. Trimming removed 0 bases at V and 3 bases at J, with 10 bases between. CDR1 is SGHAT, CDR2 FQNNGV, per germline. There are 15 residues in the CDR3. CDR3 DNA sequence: TGTGCCAGCAGCTTAGAAGGTCCGAGGACAGATACGCAGTATTTT. Translated: CASSLEGPRTDTQYF.

V usage is TRBV7-9 and J usage is TRBJ2-3; 7 positions agree with TRBD2. With V trimmed by 8 bases and J by 6 bases, 2 bases remained unmatched. Germline V gives CDR1 SEHNR, CDR2 FQNEAQ (reference sequence). The CDR3 extends over 11 amino acids. The CDR3: CASGGSDTQYF. The CDR3 nucleotides read TGTGCCAGCGGCGGGAGTGATACGCAGTATTTT.

J is TRBJ2-4 and V is TRBV7-3; 10 bases agree with TRBD2. The CDR3 has 17 residues. Germline CDR1 SGHTA, CDR2 FQGTGA. The V segment lost 5 bases and the J segment 8 bases; nucleotides outside the gene matches: 15. CDR3 sequence: CASSLKGLAGAGDIQYF. The CDR3 nucleotides are TGTGCCAGCAGCCTAAAGGGCCTAGCGGGAGCAGGGGACATTCAGTACTTC.

The chain recombines TRBV7-3 with TRBJ2-7; the match to TRBD2 covers 10 bases. The trim removed 6 bases at V and 3 bases at J, leaving 8 bases unmatched. This CDR3 spans 15 amino acids. Germline CDR1 and CDR2: SGHTA and FQGTGA. The CDR3 reads CASSPGLAGVYEQYF. For the CDR3, the DNA is TGTGCCAGCAGTCCCGGGCTAGCGGGAGTCTACGAGCAGTACTTC.